This record concerns one T cell receptor (beta chain) sequence. As yet, its antigen is unknown. A read error is possible here, since a much larger clone lies one base away. Since no conserved phenylalanine or tryptophan closes the CDR3, a read error is the likely cause. The source of the sample is a study of T cells in Graves' hyperthyroidism and ophthalmopathy. General study results and limits: A model using 13 V-J features told ophthalmopathy apart from stable hyperthyroidism. For ophthalmopathy, model prediction preceded onset by a median around six months.

Looked up from germline, CDR1 is SNHLY and CDR2 is FYNNEI. This CDR3 is built from 12 residues. Trimming pared 8 bases from V and 5 bases from J, leaving 12 bases between. RNA transcripts yielded amplified TCR beta CDR3 regions. The primer set for the first-round RT-PCR of the TCR CDR3 was HTBI. Via MiXCR, TCRdb re-called the multiplex PCR reads, giving one row per CDR3 protein. The table includes around 380,000 distinct CDR3 sequences, approximately 13% detected once. Diagnoses used clinical symptoms, serum thyroxine and TRAb, thyroid ultrasound and orbital computed tomography. The blood was taken when hyperthyroidism was first diagnosed, before any ophthalmopathy symptoms showed up.

The V call is TRBV2, the J call TRBJ2-5, with no clear D. The sequence was obtained from a man in his thirties or forties with Graves' hyperthyroidism that later progressed to Graves' ophthalmopathy. Sequencing used blood. The CDR3 bases are TGTGCCAGCGCTCCTCACGGGGAGACCCAGTACCTC. Amino acid sequence: CASAPHGETQYL.